These 28 T cell receptor beta chains were sequenced from one sample in a study of CD8+CD57+ T cells in acquired aplastic anemia. In patients chosen for sequencing, flow cytometry had shown CD8+CD57+ cell expansion. The template for TCR beta VDJ and CDR3 sequence profiling was genomic DNA. TCRdb re-called the reads with MiXCR, one entry per CDR3 protein. The table has 200,000 to 250,000 distinct CDR3 sequences, more than 40% seen once; the top ten hold 6.5% to 10%. The material sequenced was sorted CD4+, CD8+, or CD8+CD57+ T cells (not recorded which) from PBMCs. The receptors shown here come from a human donor with aplastic anemia.

This clonotype was detected many times. The genes are TRBV6-5 and TRBJ2-1; D is unresolved. The germline V gene encodes CDR1 MNHEY and CDR2 SVGAGI. Trimming removed 0 bases from V and 5 bases from J, with 5 bases in between. The CDR3 loop spans 13 amino acids. DNA for the CDR3: TGTGCCAGCAGTTACTCTTTGGACAATGAGCAGTTCTTC. Translated: CASSYSLDNEQFF.

At least ten counts were recorded for this clonotype. The genes are TRBV20-1 and TRBJ1-2, with 10 bases identical to TRBD1. Per the germline V gene, CDR1 is DFQATT and CDR2 is SNEGSKA (reference sequence). The trim removed 1 base at V and 8 bases at J, leaving 4 bases unmatched. CDR3 length: 13 amino acids. CDR3 DNA sequence: TGCAGTGCTAGAGGACAGGGGGCGAGAGGCTACACCTTC. It translates to CSARGQGARGYTF.

The rearrangement uses TRBV25-1 and TRBJ2-1; D gene ambiguous. Trimming cost V 8 bases and J 2 bases, with 4 bases left between them. The CDR3 loop spans 11 amino acids. CDR1 is MGHDK and CDR2 is SYGVNS in the germline V gene. Here the CDR3 DNA reads TGTGCCAGCGCTACCTACAATGAGCAGTTCTTC. It specifies CASATYNEQFF.

This clonotype was seen at least ten times. V gene TRBV9 combines with J gene TRBJ2-5; D may be TRBD2 (6 bases). Between the trimmed V and J ends, which lost 4 bases and 4 bases, there was a span of 11 bases. This CDR3 is built from 13 residues. Germline assignment: CDR1 SGDLS and CDR2 YYNGEE. The CDR3: CASSSGGRETQYF. The CDR3 DNA sequence: TGTGCCAGCAGCTCCGGGGGAAGAGAGACCCAGTACTTC.

This chain joins TRBV25-1 and TRBJ2-5, with a possible D match to TRBD1 (6 bases). Germline V gene data show CDR1 as MGHDK and CDR2 as SYGVNS. The germline V and J ends were trimmed by 5 bases and 11 bases, with 18 bases remaining between them. The CDR3 extends over 13 amino acids. CDR3 nucleotide sequence: TGTGCCAGCAGTCTCCCAGGGGCGAATGAGCAGTACTTC. Translating gives CASSLPGANEQYF.

In its sample, this clonotype was seen once. The rearrangement links TRBV7-2 to TRBJ1-1; TRBD1 is a possible D gene (5 bases). Trimming cost V 3 bases and J 12 bases, with 20 bases left between them. The germline V gene encodes CDR1 SGHTA and CDR2 FQGNSA. The CDR3 runs to 14 residues. The CDR3 spells CASSLAGANVLTFF. The CDR3 DNA reads TGTGCCAGCAGCTTGGCTGGGGCCAACGTCCTGACTTTCTTT. Filled out from reference TRBV7-2 and TRBJ1-1, the complete variable domain reads GAGVSQSPSNKVTEKGKDVELRCDPISGHTALYWYRQSLGQGLEFLIYFQGNSAPDKSGLPSDRFSAERTGGSVSTLTIQRTQQEDSAVYLCASSLAGANVLTFFGQGTRLTVV.

V is TRBV6-2 or TRBV6-3 and J is TRBJ1-5; 9 nucleotides match TRBD1. The CDR3 contains 15 residues. Per germline, CDR1 MNHEY and CDR2 SVGEGT. Trimming took 4 bases from V and 0 from J; bases not matched to a gene: 1. The CDR3 spells CASSWDRDSNQPQHF. The CDR3 coding sequence is TGTGCCAGCAGTTGGGACAGGGATAGCAATCAGCCCCAGCATTTT.

The CDR3 reads CASSIDTKNTEAFF. The DNA for the CDR3 is TGTGCCAGTAGTATTGACACCAAGAACACTGAAGCTTTCTTT. The chain is built from TRBV19 and TRBJ1-1; no definite D call. The V end lost 3 bases, the J end lost 1 base, and 9 bases lay between the germline ends. The CDR3 is made up of 14 amino acids. Per the germline V gene, CDR1 is LNHDA and CDR2 is SQIVND (reference sequence). Supplemented by reference TRBV19 and TRBJ1-1, the full variable domain reads DGGITQSPKYLFRKEGQNVTLSCEQNLNHDAMYWYRQDPGQGLRLIYYSQIVNDFQKGDIAEGYSVSREKKESFPLTVTSAQKNPTAFYLCASSIDTKNTEAFFGQGTRLTVV.

This clonotype was counted a single time. The CDR3 spells CASSHWAGARTEAFF. CDR3 DNA: TGTGCCAGCAGCCACTGGGCGGGGGCGCGCACTGAAGCTTTCTTT. This chain connects TRBV7-9 to TRBJ1-1; tentatively, D is TRBD1 (6 bases). V lost 5 bases, J lost 4 bases, and 17 bases lay in between. The CDR3 contains 15 residues. From germline, CDR1 is SEHNR and CDR2 FQNEAQ (reference sequence).

This clonotype was counted between two and nine times. This sequence may be a read error, since a much larger clone differs from it by one base. The missing conserved phenylalanine or tryptophan at the end of this CDR3 makes a read error likely. The CDR3 sequence is CASSVAFRVNEQFS. CDR3 DNA sequence: TGTGCCAGCAGCGTAGCTTTCAGGGTTAATGAGCAGTTCTCC. J is TRBJ2-1 and V is TRBV9; a weak D match, TRBD1 (5 bases). The germline V and J ends were trimmed by 0 bases and 7 bases, with 11 bases remaining between them. The germline V gene encodes CDR1 SGDLS and CDR2 YYNGEE. The CDR3 loop spans 14 amino acids.

The chain links TRBV10-2 to TRBJ2-5, with D maybe TRBD2 (7 bases). This CDR3 has 16 residues. From germline, CDR1 is WSHSY and CDR2 SAAADI. V was shortened by 4 bases and J by 2 bases, with 17 bases between the two germline ends. DNA for the CDR3: TGCGCCAGCAGTGGTTCGGGGGGCGGAAAACAAGAGACCCAGTACTTC. It yields the protein CASSGSGGGKQETQYF.

For this clonotype: Because it lacks the conserved phenylalanine or tryptophan at the end, this CDR3 is likely a read error. The genes are TRBV7-2 and TRBJ2-1; D gene unclear. The CDR3 runs to 11 residues. Germline CDR1 is SGHTA and CDR2 is FQGNSA. The V end lost 5 bases, the J end lost 6 bases, and 5 bases lay between the germline ends. The CDR3 nucleotides are TGTGCCAGCAGCCTTCTCAATGAGCAGTTCCTC. It yields the protein CASSLLNEQFL.

As for this clonotype: The missing conserved phenylalanine or tryptophan at the end of this CDR3 makes a read error likely. V usage is TRBV6-4 and J usage is TRBJ1-2; D not resolved. This CDR3 comprises 16 residues. V dropped 2 bases and J dropped 0 bases, with 13 bases sitting between them. The V gene's germline CDR1 is MRHNA and CDR2 SNTAGT. The CDR3 protein is CASSDGTDPANYGYTL. CDR3 coding DNA: TGTGCCAGCAGTGACGGAACAGACCCAGCTAACTATGGCTACACCCTC.

The V and J genes are TRBV24-1 and TRBJ2-1; 7 bases fit TRBD1. Trimming removed 5 bases from V and 6 bases from J; junction bases left unmatched: 18. Germline V CDR1 and CDR2: KGHDR, SFDVKD. This CDR3 has 18 amino acids. The CDR3 sequence is CATSVRPHRGSLSNEQFF. The CDR3 DNA sequence: TGTGCCACCAGTGTCAGGCCTCACAGGGGATCCTTGTCCAATGAGCAGTTCTTC.

The gene calls are TRBV2 and TRBJ2-6; no definite D call. CDR3 length: 16 amino acids. CDR1 and CDR2 (germline): SNHLY, FYNNEI. The V gene lost 7 bases and the J gene lost 0 bases, with 13 bases spanning the gap. For the CDR3, the DNA is TGTGCCAGCACCTCCAACCCTGGCTCTGGGGCCAACGTCCTGACTTTC. It specifies CASTSNPGSGANVLTF.

This clonotype was observed many times. The V call is TRBV12-3 or TRBV12-4, the J call TRBJ2-2; 7 bases align to TRBD1. The CDR3 runs 16 residues. Trimming cost V 6 bases and J 1 base; bases outside gene matches: 8. Written as DNA, the CDR3 is TGTGCCAGCAGCCCCGGGACAGAGCTGAACACCGGGGAGCTGTTTTTT. Translating gives CASSPGTELNTGELFF.

This clonotype was detected ten times or more. The rearrangement joins TRBV5-1 to TRBJ1-1; TRBD1 might be the D (6 bases). CDR1 is SGHRS and CDR2 is YFSETQ in the germline V gene. Trimming took 6 bases from V and 0 from J, leaving 15 bases between them. The CDR3 contains 15 residues. The CDR3 DNA sequence: TGCGCCAGCAACACCGGCGGGGGCTTGAACACTGAAGCTTTCTTT. As protein: CASNTGGGLNTEAFF.

V and J are TRBV7-2 and TRBJ2-7; a possible D gene is TRBD1 (6 bases). Trimming took 1 base from V and 4 from J, leaving 17 bases between them. CDR3 length: 16 amino acids. CDR1 SGHTA and CDR2 FQGNSA come from the germline V gene. The chain's CDR3 is CASSLGGDRRRYEQYF. As DNA, the CDR3 is TGTGCCAGCAGCTTAGGCGGCGACAGGAGAAGGTACGAGCAGTACTTC.

V is TRBV7-6 and J is TRBJ1-2; weak D call: TRBD1 (5 bases). This CDR3 has 13 residues. Per the germline V gene, CDR1 is SGHVS and CDR2 is FNYEAQ. Trimming cost V 6 bases and J 5 bases, with 13 bases left between them. The CDR3 is CASSSGGRYGYTF. DNA for the CDR3: TGTGCCAGCAGTTCCGGGGGACGATATGGCTACACCTTC.

This sequence joins TRBV20-1 and TRBJ2-5; no definite D call. The CDR3 spans 16 residues. The germline CDR1 and CDR2 sequences are DFQATT and SNEGSKA (reference sequence). Trimming pared 3 bases from V and 1 base from J, leaving 18 bases between. The CDR3 DNA reads as TGCAGTGCTAGTATTAGGCTTCTGGGGTCCCAAGAGACCCAGTACTTC. Amino acids: CSASIRLLGSQETQYF.

The rearrangement links TRBV9 to TRBJ1-2, with 9 nucleotides matching TRBD1. The junction had 5 bases not matched to a gene; V was cut back by 2 bases and J by 6 bases. CDR1 and CDR2 (germline): SGDLS, YYNGEE. The CDR3 loop spans 14 amino acids. The CDR3 is CASSVGQGKNGYTF. CDR3 sequence (DNA): TGTGCCAGCAGCGTTGGACAGGGGAAAAATGGCTACACCTTC.

Worth noting for this clonotype: Mismatch with germline at one junction end may stem from a read error. The rearrangement uses TRBV28 and TRBJ1-5; possible D gene TRBD1, 5 bases. Germline V gene data show CDR1 as MDHEN and CDR2 as SYDVKM. There are 15 residues in the CDR3. The CDR3 reads CAGSFHMGGNQPQHF. The CDR3 DNA follows: TGTGCCGGCAGTTTTCACATGGGGGGCAATCAGCCCCAGCATTTT. Based on the CDR3 plus reference TRBV28 and TRBJ1-5, the full variable domain is DVKVTQSSRYLVKRTGEKVFLECVQDMDHENMFWYRQDPGLGLRLIYFSYDVKMKEKGDIPEGYSVSREKKERFSLILESASTNQTSMYLCAGSFHMGGNQPQHFGDGTRLSIL.

The table lists this clonotype with many counts. V and J are TRBV9 and TRBJ2-1; 8 bases agree with TRBD2. From germline, CDR1 is SGDLS and CDR2 YYNGEE. V shed 4 bases, J shed 0 bases, and the junction held 6 bases outside the gene matches. There are 16 residues in the CDR3. CDR3 sequence (DNA): TGTGCCAGCAGCCCTTCGGGGGGGCACTCCTACAATGAGCAGTTCTTC. It specifies CASSPSGGHSYNEQFF.

The rearrangement uses TRBV20-1 and TRBJ1-1; 8 bases line up with TRBD1. The CDR3 runs to 11 residues. Looked up from germline, CDR1 is DFQATT and CDR2 is SNEGSKA (reference sequence). Germline trimming cut 5 bases from V and 8 bases from J; bases unmatched to any gene: 4. CDR3 coding DNA: TGCAGTGCTCGACAGGGGAACGAAGCTTTCTTT. It is translated as CSARQGNEAFF.

This clonotype occurred a few times. The V gene is TRBV4-1, the J gene TRBJ2-1, with 8 bases fitting TRBD1. The V gene end was trimmed by 1 base and the J gene end by 8 bases; junction bases not matched to a gene: 10. Per the germline V gene, CDR1 is MGHRA and CDR2 is YSYEKL. CDR3 length equals 16 residues. CDR3 in amino acids: CASSQASGQGRDEQFF. In nucleotides, the CDR3 is TGCGCCAGCAGCCAAGCGTCTGGACAGGGTCGCGATGAGCAGTTCTTC.

This clonotype was seen many times. The V and J genes are TRBV5-1 and TRBJ2-1; 10 nucleotides agree with TRBD1. Per the germline V gene, CDR1 is SGHRS and CDR2 is YFSETQ. This CDR3 has 16 amino acids. Germline trimming cut 4 bases from V and 3 bases from J; bases unmatched to any gene: 7. CDR3 in DNA: TGCGCCAGCAGCCCCACCGGGACAGGGGTCTACAATGAGCAGTTCTTC. Amino acid sequence: CASSPTGTGVYNEQFF.

Ten or more counts support this clonotype. The rearrangement uses TRBV27 and TRBJ2-3; D is unclear. Germline assignment: CDR1 MNHEY and CDR2 SMNVEV (reference sequence). The CDR3 loop spans 11 amino acids. Trimming left V 8 bases short and J 5 bases short, with 8 bases between. The CDR3 here is CASSWGDTQYF. The CDR3 nucleotides read TGTGCCAGCTCCTGGGGAGATACGCAGTATTTT.

The CDR3 DNA reads TGTGCCAGCAGTTTTTTGCCTGGCCCGAAGTACTGGGGCTCCTACAATGAGCAGTTCTTC. Protein product: CASSFLPGPKYWGSYNEQFF. V is TRBV12-3 or TRBV12-4 and J is TRBJ2-1, with D uncertain. The CDR3 extends over 20 amino acids. Trimming removed 3 bases from V and 0 bases from J, with 24 bases in between.